This T cell receptor beta chain was obtained from a study of blood T cell repertoires in COVID-19. Study context: PBMCs, B-cell-depleted T cells, or T cells were the source of the cDNA or gDNA that made up the material.

The CDR3 runs to 15 residues. Germline V gene lookup returns CDR1 SGHTA and CDR2 FQGTGA. V was pared by 5 bases and J by 2 bases, with 6 bases of the junction left unmatched. TCRdb's table, derived via immunoSEQ multiplex PCR, lists solely in-frame clones and lacks some. The table shows some 190,000 clones, with 80% occurring only once. J is TRBJ2-1 and V is TRBV7-3; 7 bases line up with TRBD2. The material sequenced was peripheral blood. The origin of this receptor is a man aged 55 to 70 with acute or convalescent COVID-19. In nucleotides, the CDR3 is TGTGCCAGCAGCGTTAGTGCGGGGGCCTACAATGAGCAGTTCTTC. Translating it yields CASSVSAGAYNEQFF.